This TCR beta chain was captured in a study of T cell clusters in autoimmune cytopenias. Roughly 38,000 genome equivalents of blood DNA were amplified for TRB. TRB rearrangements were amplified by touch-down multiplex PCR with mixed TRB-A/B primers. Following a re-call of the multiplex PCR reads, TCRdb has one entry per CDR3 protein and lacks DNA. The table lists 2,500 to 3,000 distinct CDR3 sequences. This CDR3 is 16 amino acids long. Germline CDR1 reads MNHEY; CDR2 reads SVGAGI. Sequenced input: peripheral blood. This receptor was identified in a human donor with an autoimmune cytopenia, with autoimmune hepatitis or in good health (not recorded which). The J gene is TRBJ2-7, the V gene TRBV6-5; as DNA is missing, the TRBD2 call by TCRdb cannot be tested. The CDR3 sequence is CAISESGQGPTYEQYF.